Listed below are T cell receptor beta chains from one sample, sequenced in a study of CD8 T cells in ankylosing spondylitis. From the 5' RACE reads, TCRdb called clonotypes with MiXCR, one entry per CDR3 protein. Of about 160,000 distinct CDR3 sequences in the sample, about 18% were seen once. Specimen: blood, either unsorted or a sorted T cell fraction (not recorded which). The receptors here all came from a male donor with ankylosing spondylitis or in good health (not recorded which). Each CDR3 is given with its conserved first and last residue. D genes are given only for firm matches. Only some rows state a clone size, as once, few, many or a class for expanded clones.

J gene: TRBJ1-2
clone size: few
V gene: TRBV30
D gene: NA
CDR3 DNA: TGTGCCTGGAGAAACCGGGGGGGGGCCTATGGCTACACCTTC
CDR3 protein: CAWRNRGGAYGYTF

J gene: TRBJ1-1
clone size: few
V gene: TRBV21-1
D gene: NA
CDR3 DNA: TGTGCCAGCACCCGGCTTGGGAACACTGAAGCTTTCTTT
CDR3 protein: CASTRLGNTEAFF

J gene: TRBJ2-5
clone size: NA
V gene: TRBV2
D gene: NA
CDR3 DNA: TGTGCCAGTACCCGGGACGGCCTATCGCAAGAGACCCAGTACTTC
CDR3 protein: CASTRDGLSQETQYF

J gene: TRBJ1-3
clone size: few
V gene: TRBV12-3/TRBV12-4
D gene: NA
CDR3 DNA: TGTGCCAGCAGTTTCGTGGGGGGAAACACCATATATTTT
CDR3 protein: CASSFVGGNTIYF

J gene: TRBJ2-1
clone size: many
V gene: TRBV5-1
D gene: TRBD2
CDR3 DNA: TGCGCCAGCAGTCAGCTAGCGGGAGGGAACGGTTACAATGAGCAGTTCTTC
CDR3 protein: CASSQLAGGNGYNEQFF

J gene: TRBJ2-7
clone size: many
V gene: TRBV28
D gene: NA
CDR3 DNA: TGTGCCAGCAGTTCAGGCCTCGGCTACGAGCAGTACTTC
CDR3 protein: CASSSGLGYEQYF

J gene: TRBJ2-3
clone size: few
V gene: TRBV10-3
D gene: TRBD2
CDR3 DNA: TGTGCTATCAGTGGGCCTAGCGGGAACACAGATACGCAGTATTTT
CDR3 protein: CAISGPSGNTDTQYF

J gene: TRBJ2-2
clone size: many
V gene: TRBV12-3/TRBV12-4
D gene: NA
CDR3 DNA: TGTGCCAGCAGTTTGTCGGGTTACACCGGGGAGCTGTTTTTT
CDR3 protein: CASSLSGYTGELFF

J gene: TRBJ2-6
clone size: NA
V gene: TRBV25-1
D gene: NA
CDR3 DNA: TGTGCCAGCAGCCGGCCTGGTATGTCTGGGGCCAACGTCCTGACTTTC
CDR3 protein: CASSRPGMSGANVLTF

J gene: TRBJ2-5
clone size: few
V gene: TRBV2
D gene: NA
CDR3 DNA: TGTGCCAGCAGATACAGGGGAGGAGGCGAGGAGACCCAGTACTTC
CDR3 protein: CASRYRGGGEETQYF

J gene: TRBJ2-7
clone size: many
V gene: TRBV5-1
D gene: NA
CDR3 DNA: TGCGCCAGCAGCTTGGCGTTACGGACAGATTCTACTGGGCAGTACTTC
CDR3 protein: CASSLALRTDSTGQYF

J gene: TRBJ1-1
clone size: many
V gene: TRBV19
D gene: NA
CDR3 DNA: TGTGCCAGTAAAGCAGGGAACCCGAACACTGAAGCTTTCTTT
CDR3 protein: CASKAGNPNTEAFF

J gene: TRBJ2-7
clone size: many
V gene: TRBV18
D gene: TRBD2
CDR3 DNA: TGTGCCAGCCAAGCGGGGACTAGCATCTCCTACGAGCAGTACTTC
CDR3 protein: CASQAGTSISYEQYF

J gene: TRBJ1-2
clone size: few
V gene: TRBV7-8
D gene: TRBD1
CDR3 DNA: TGTGCCAGCAGCTTATCGCAGGGGGCTTTTAACTATGGCTACACCTTC
CDR3 protein: CASSLSQGAFNYGYTF

J gene: TRBJ2-3
clone size: few
V gene: TRBV10-3
D gene: NA
CDR3 DNA: TGTGCCATCAGGACTAGTGAAGTTTCTCCAGATACGCAGTATTTT
CDR3 protein: CAIRTSEVSPDTQYF

J gene: TRBJ1-1
clone size: NA
V gene: TRBV19
D gene: NA
CDR3 DNA: TGTGCCAGTAGTCTCGACACGCTCAGTACGAACACTGAAGCTTTCTTT
CDR3 protein: CASSLDTLSTNTEAFF

J gene: TRBJ2-2
clone size: many
V gene: TRBV4-1
D gene: NA
CDR3 DNA: NA
CDR3 protein: CASSQGLGVGSCFF

J gene: TRBJ2-2
clone size: NA
V gene: TRBV29-1
D gene: TRBD1
CDR3 DNA: TGCAGCGTTGAGTCTCCTGACAGGGGGGCAGAGCTGTTTTTT
CDR3 protein: CSVESPDRGAELFF

J gene: TRBJ1-1
clone size: NA
V gene: TRBV7-9
D gene: NA
CDR3 DNA: TGTGCCAGCACTGACCTGGACACTGAAGCTTTCTTT
CDR3 protein: CASTDLDTEAFF

J gene: TRBJ2-2
clone size: few
V gene: TRBV5-1
D gene: NA
CDR3 DNA: TGCGCCAGCCGGGTGGGCACCGGGGAGCTGTTTTTT
CDR3 protein: CASRVGTGELFF

J gene: TRBJ2-5
clone size: many
V gene: TRBV29-1
D gene: NA
CDR3 DNA: TGCAGCGCGAGGCCGCAAGAGACCCAGTACTTC
CDR3 protein: CSARPQETQYF

J gene: TRBJ2-7
clone size: NA
V gene: TRBV5-1
D gene: NA
CDR3 DNA: TGCGCCAGCAGCTTGGAGGCAGGAACCTACGGGCAGTACTTC
CDR3 protein: CASSLEAGTYGQYF

J gene: TRBJ1-1
clone size: few
V gene: TRBV19
D gene: NA
CDR3 DNA: TGTGCCAGTAACTCCCGGGACACTGAAGCTTTCTTT
CDR3 protein: CASNSRDTEAFF

J gene: TRBJ2-3
clone size: NA
V gene: TRBV4-1
D gene: TRBD2
CDR3 DNA: TGCGCCAGCAGCCAAGCGGGAGGGACCAATACGCAGTATTTT
CDR3 protein: CASSQAGGTNTQYF